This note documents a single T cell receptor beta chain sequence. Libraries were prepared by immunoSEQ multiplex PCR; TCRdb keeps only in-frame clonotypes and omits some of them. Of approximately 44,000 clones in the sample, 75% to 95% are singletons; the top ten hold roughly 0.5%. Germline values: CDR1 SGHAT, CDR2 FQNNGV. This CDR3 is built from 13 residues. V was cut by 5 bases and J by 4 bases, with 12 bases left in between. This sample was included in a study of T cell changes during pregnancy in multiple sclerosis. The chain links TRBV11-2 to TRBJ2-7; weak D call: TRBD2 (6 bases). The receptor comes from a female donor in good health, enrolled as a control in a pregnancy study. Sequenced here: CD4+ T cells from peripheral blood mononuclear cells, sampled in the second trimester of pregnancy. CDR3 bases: TGTGCCAGCAGCCCTTGGGGGAGGTACGAGCAGTACTTC. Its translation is CASSPWGRYEQYF.